This T cell receptor beta chain was captured in a study of early T cells in non-severe SARS-CoV-2 infection. TCRdb passed the 5' RACE reads through MiXCR, listing each CDR3 protein once. The sample contains approximately 26,000 distinct CDR3 sequences, 3.5% to 5% of which appear only once. Trimming stripped 8 bases from V and 0 bases from J, with 12 bases between. Germline lookup yields CDR1 MNHNS and CDR2 SASEGT. CDR3 length equals 14 residues. This clonotype came up many times. The sequence was collected from an adult who was a healthcare worker with PCR-confirmed SARS-CoV-2 infection or an uninfected control (not recorded which). V gene TRBV6-1 combines with J gene TRBJ2-3; D gene unclear. The sample taken for sequencing was whole blood. DNA for the CDR3: TGTGCCAGCCTTAGGGCCTTAAGCACAGATACGCAGTATTTT. It is translated as CASLRALSTDTQYF.